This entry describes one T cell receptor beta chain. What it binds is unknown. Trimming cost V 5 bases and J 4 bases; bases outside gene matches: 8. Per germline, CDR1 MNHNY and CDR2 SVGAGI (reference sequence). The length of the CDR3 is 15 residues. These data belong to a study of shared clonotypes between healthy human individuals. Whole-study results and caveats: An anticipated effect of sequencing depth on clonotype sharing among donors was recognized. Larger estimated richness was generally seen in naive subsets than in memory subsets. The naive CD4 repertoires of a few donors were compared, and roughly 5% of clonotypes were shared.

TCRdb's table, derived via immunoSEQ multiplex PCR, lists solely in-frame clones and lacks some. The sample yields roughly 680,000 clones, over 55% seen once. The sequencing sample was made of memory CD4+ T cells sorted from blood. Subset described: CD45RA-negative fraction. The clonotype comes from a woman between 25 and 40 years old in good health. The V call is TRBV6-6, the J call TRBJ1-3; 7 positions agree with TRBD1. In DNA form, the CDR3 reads TGTGCCAGCAGTCGCACAGGGGTAGGAGGAAACACCATATATTTT. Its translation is CASSRTGVGGNTIYF.